The 27 T cell receptor beta chains in this list originate from one sample, sequenced in a study of cytomegalovirus exposure and HLA in healthy donors. Vbeta (60) and Jbeta (13) primers were used in the PCR. Assay: immunoSEQ multiplex PCR; the TCRdb copy retains only in-frame clones and omits some. The table lists approximately 170,000 clones, roughly 80% of them singletons, with 2.4% in the top ten. The source material was PBMCs. The receptors shown here come from a male donor in good health and CMV-seronegative.

The J gene is TRBJ1-3, the V gene TRBV18; a weak D match, TRBD1 (6 bases). V was shortened by 2 bases and J by 0 bases, with 8 bases between the two germline ends. The CDR3 runs 15 residues. Germline assignment: CDR1 KGHSH and CDR2 LQKENI. The CDR3 region is CASSPLQGSGNTIYF. In nucleotides, the CDR3 is TGTGCCAGCTCACCATTACAGGGCTCTGGAAACACCATATATTTT. The entire variable domain, with the rest obtained from reference TRBV18 and TRBJ1-3, is as follows: NAGVMQNPRHLVRRRGQEARLRCSPMKGHSHVYWYRQLPEEGLKFMVYLQKENIIDESGMPKERFSAEFPKEGPSILRIQQVVRGDSAAYFCASSPLQGSGNTIYFGEGSWLTVV.

The rearrangement links TRBV28 to TRBJ1-2; a possible D gene is TRBD1 (5 bases). The CDR3 consists of 15 residues. Trimming cost V 5 bases and J 2 bases, with 15 bases left between them. The germline V gene encodes CDR1 MDHEN and CDR2 SYDVKM. CDR3 in DNA: TGTGCCAGCAGTCTCACCGGGGCGGGAAACTATGGCTACACCTTC. Protein sequence: CASSLTGAGNYGYTF.

This chain connects TRBV19 to TRBJ2-7, with a weak D call TRBD2 (5 bases). The CDR3 sequence is 14 residues long. The germline V gene encodes CDR1 LNHDA and CDR2 SQIVND (reference sequence). V lost 0 bases and J lost 5, with 11 bases in between. In DNA, the CDR3 is TGTGCCAGTAGTATAGATCCGAGTAGCGACGAGCAGTACTTC. This translates into CASSIDPSSDEQYF.

The CDR3: CASSPRLSSWGTDTQYF. In DNA, the CDR3 is TGTGCCAGCAGCCCTAGACTTTCTAGCTGGGGCACAGATACGCAGTATTTT. This rearrangement joins TRBV7-2 to TRBJ2-3; D perhaps matches TRBD2 (5 bases). The V end lost 5 bases, the J end lost 1 base, and 19 bases lay between the germline ends. CDR1 and CDR2 (germline): SGHTA, FQGNSA. The CDR3 covers 17 residues.

This chain connects TRBV4-2 to TRBJ2-6; 7 bases align to TRBD1. The CDR3 consists of 21 residues. With 2 bases clipped from V and 1 base from J, the junction kept 17 bases outside the gene matches. Germline values: CDR1 LGHNA, CDR2 YNFKEQ. CDR3 bases: TGTGCCAGCAGCCAATCGAGGGAGCTACAGGGGCTTTTATCTGGGGCCAACGTCCTGACTTTC. This translates into CASSQSRELQGLLSGANVLTF.

The gene calls are TRBV6-5 and TRBJ2-7, with 11 bases matching TRBD2. The CDR3 consists of 16 residues. Germline lookup yields CDR1 MNHEY and CDR2 SVGAGI. J gave up 7 bases and V 0 bases, and 8 bases lay outside the gene matches. The CDR3 reads CASSYSELAGAGEQYF. Here the CDR3 DNA reads TGTGCCAGCAGTTACTCGGAACTAGCGGGAGCAGGAGAGCAGTACTTC.

This clone was observed once. The gene calls are TRBV9 and TRBJ1-2; possible D gene TRBD1, 6 bases. The CDR3 length is 14 residues. Germline-derived CDR1 and CDR2 are SGDLS and YYNGEE. V lost 3 bases to trimming and J lost 4 bases, with 13 bases between them. CDR3 protein: CASSDGTGSYGYTF. The CDR3 DNA reads TGTGCCAGCAGCGACGGAACAGGGTCCTATGGCTACACCTTC.

The chain joins TRBV10-2 to TRBJ2-5, with a possible D match to TRBD1 (6 bases). The germline CDR1 and CDR2 sequences are WSHSY and SAAADI. Trimming pared 8 bases from V and 1 base from J, leaving 8 bases between. The CDR3 spans 12 residues. CDR3 in amino acids: CASLDSQETQYF. In DNA form, the CDR3 reads TGCGCCAGCTTGGACAGCCAAGAGACCCAGTACTTC.

The chain joins TRBV27 to TRBJ2-5; weak D call: TRBD1 (5 bases). From germline, CDR1 is MNHEY and CDR2 SMNVEV (reference sequence). V was trimmed by 3 bases and J by 3 bases, leaving 8 bases between them. The CDR3 loop spans 13 amino acids. Here the CDR3 reads CASSFSGKETQYF. CDR3 DNA: TGTGCCAGCAGTTTTTCAGGGAAAGAGACCCAGTACTTC.

The sample holds one count of this clone. The genes are TRBV10-3 and TRBJ1-3; 8 bases are a match to TRBD1. The CDR3 consists of 14 residues. V was pared by 6 bases and J by 0 bases, with 1 base of the junction left unmatched. CDR1 and CDR2 from the germline V gene are ENHRY and SYGVKD. DNA of the CDR3: TGTGCCATCAGGGACAGGGACTCTGGAAACACCATATATTTT. Translation gives CAIRDRDSGNTIYF.

The chain's CDR3 is CSVEQQGASYEQYF. The CDR3 coding sequence is TGCAGCGTTGAACAGCAGGGGGCAAGCTACGAGCAGTACTTC. V usage is TRBV29-1 and J usage is TRBJ2-7; 8 nucleotides line up with TRBD1. Trimming at V came to 2 bases and at J to 3 bases, leaving 6 bases not matched to a gene. The CDR3 length is 14 residues. The germline CDR1 and CDR2 sequences are SQVTM and ANQGSEA.

V and J are TRBV6-6 and TRBJ2-1, with D perhaps TRBD1 (6 bases). Germline lookup yields CDR1 MNHNY and CDR2 SVGAGI (reference sequence). With 0 bases removed from V and 8 bases from J, the gap between germline ends came to 11 bases. This CDR3 is 14 amino acids long. CDR3 DNA sequence: TGTGCCAGCAGTTACTCTCTGGGGGCATATGAGCAGTTCTTC. Encoded protein: CASSYSLGAYEQFF.

J is TRBJ2-7 and V is TRBV5-4; the match to TRBD1 covers 7 bases. The germline gives CDR1 SGHNT, CDR2 YYREEE (reference sequence). This CDR3 is 13 amino acids long. The junction had 4 bases not matched to a gene; V was cut back by 1 base and J by 6 bases. The chain's CDR3 is CASSLTAGGEQYF. As DNA, the CDR3 is TGTGCCAGCAGCTTGACCGCAGGGGGCGAGCAGTACTTC.

V is TRBV7-9 and J is TRBJ2-7; 9 nucleotides line up with TRBD1. Germline CDR1 is SEHNR and CDR2 is FQNEAQ (reference sequence). CDR3 length: 16 residues. The J segment lost 2 bases and the V segment lost 3 bases, leaving 8 bases of the junction unmatched. The chain's CDR3 is CASSFPGQGSAYEQYF. CDR3 nucleotide sequence: TGTGCCAGCAGCTTTCCGGGACAGGGATCAGCCTACGAGCAGTACTTC.

In DNA, the CDR3 is TGTGGGAGCCGGGGCTCCTACAATGAGCAGTTCTTC. This codes for CGSRGSYNEQFF. The rearrangement links TRBV28 to TRBJ2-1; TRBD2 is a possible D gene (5 bases). Germline CDR1 MDHEN, CDR2 SYDVKM. This CDR3 comprises 12 residues.

This chain connects TRBV4-2 to TRBJ1-5, with a weak D call TRBD1 (5 bases). This CDR3 has 15 residues. Trimming removed 3 bases from V and 5 bases from J, with 14 bases in between. Per the germline V gene, CDR1 is LGHNA and CDR2 is YNFKEQ. CDR3 residues: CASSQNGAGDQPQHF. The CDR3 DNA follows: TGTGCCAGCAGCCAGAATGGGGCGGGAGATCAGCCCCAGCATTTT.

The chain carries TRBV5-4 and TRBJ2-5, with 10 positions matching TRBD1. Unmatched junction bases numbered 4, after V lost 2 bases and J lost 3 bases. CDR1 is SGHNT and CDR2 is YYREEE in the germline V gene (reference sequence). This CDR3 comprises 15 residues. In DNA form, the CDR3 reads TGTGCCAGCAGCTTATCAGGACAGGGGGAAGAGACCCAGTACTTC. It specifies CASSLSGQGEETQYF. The entire variable domain, with the rest obtained from reference TRBV5-4 and TRBJ2-5, is as follows: ETGVTQSPTHLIKTRGQQVTLRCSSQSGHNTVSWYQQALGQGPQFIFQYYREEENGRGNFPPRFSGLQFPNYSSELNVNALELDDSALYLCASSLSGQGEETQYFGPGTRLLVL.

This chain uses TRBV28 with TRBJ2-5; 11 bases are shared with TRBD2. The tail of the sequence fits TRBJ2-7 better, so the J call may be wrong. The germline CDR1 and CDR2 sequences are MDHEN and SYDVKM. CDR3 length: 15 amino acids. For the CDR3, the DNA is TGTGCCAGCAGTACTACTAGCGGGAGAGCCTACGAGCAGTACTTC. Residues: CASSTTSGRAYEQYF.

The chain carries TRBV28 and TRBJ2-7; D may be TRBD2 (5 bases). This CDR3 has 14 amino acids. The V end was cut by 7 bases, the J end by 4 bases, with 17 bases between. In germline, CDR1 is MDHEN, CDR2 SYDVKM. CDR3 in DNA: TGTGCCAGCAAACGTAAGGGAGATCCTTACGAGCAGTACTTC. Its protein is CASKRKGDPYEQYF.

The chain has TRBV28 and TRBJ1-1; TRBD1 agrees at 9 bases. The CDR3 covers 16 residues. V was pared by 4 bases and J by 4 bases, with 10 bases of the junction left unmatched. Germline values: CDR1 MDHEN, CDR2 SYDVKM. The CDR3 reads CASSSRNRGHITEAFF. The CDR3 nucleotides read TGTGCCAGCAGTTCCCGGAACAGGGGGCATATCACTGAAGCTTTCTTT.

This chain uses TRBV7-6 with TRBJ2-5; the D is unclear. V dropped 4 bases and J dropped 2 bases, with 2 bases sitting between them. This CDR3 spans 11 amino acids. The germline V gene has CDR1 SGHVS and CDR2 FNYEAQ. CDR3 sequence: CASSSQETQYF. The CDR3 DNA reads as TGTGCCAGCAGCTCTCAAGAGACCCAGTACTTC.

This rearrangement joins TRBV28 to TRBJ2-7, with 10 bases that match TRBD1. Germline V gene data show CDR1 as MDHEN and CDR2 as SYDVKM. The CDR3 has 15 residues. J lost 4 bases, V lost 6 bases, and 9 bases had no gene match. The CDR3 loop reads CASSRRTGGPYEQYF. The CDR3 bases are TGTGCCAGCAGCCGAAGGACAGGGGGGCCATACGAGCAGTACTTC. The whole variable domain, remainder taken from reference TRBV28 and TRBJ2-7, is DVKVTQSSRYLVKRTGEKVFLECVQDMDHENMFWYRQDPGLGLRLIYFSYDVKMKEKGDIPEGYSVSREKKERFSLILESASTNQTSMYLCASSRRTGGPYEQYFGPGTRLTVT.

The V gene is TRBV4-3, the J gene TRBJ1-1; TRBD1 agrees at 8 bases. The CDR3 has 18 residues. J gave up 2 bases and V 1 base, and 12 bases lay outside the gene matches. The germline gives CDR1 LGHNA, CDR2 YSLEER. The CDR3 reads CASSQGIRRGQANTEAFF. Written as DNA, the CDR3 is TGCGCCAGCAGCCAAGGGATCCGGCGGGGACAGGCTAACACTGAAGCTTTCTTT.

The rearrangement joins TRBV18 to TRBJ2-2; 12 nucleotides match TRBD2. Germline V gene lookup returns CDR1 KGHSH and CDR2 LQKENI. The CDR3 spans 16 residues. Unmatched junction bases numbered 8, after V lost 4 bases and J lost 8 bases. The CDR3 loop reads CASSQTSGRSAGELFF. CDR3 in DNA: TGTGCCAGCTCACAAACTAGCGGGAGGAGTGCGGGGGAGCTGTTTTTT. The full variable domain, in which reference TRBV18 and TRBJ2-2 provide the parts outside the CDR3, is NAGVMQNPRHLVRRRGQEARLRCSPMKGHSHVYWYRQLPEEGLKFMVYLQKENIIDESGMPKERFSAEFPKEGPSILRIQQVVRGDSAAYFCASSQTSGRSAGELFFGEGSRLTVL.

The chain is built from TRBV9 and TRBJ2-1; the match to TRBD1 covers 8 bases. V gave up 3 bases and J gave up 2 bases; unmatched junction bases: 4. Germline lookup yields CDR1 SGDLS and CDR2 YYNGEE. This CDR3 is 15 amino acids long. In DNA, the CDR3 is TGTGCCAGCAGCGCCGGACAGGGTACCTACAATGAGCAGTTCTTC. Its translation: CASSAGQGTYNEQFF.

The genes are TRBV5-1 and TRBJ2-3; maybe TRBD2 (6 bases). Germline lookup yields CDR1 SGHRS and CDR2 YFSETQ. The CDR3 contains 14 residues. The V and J ends lost 2 bases and 4 bases respectively, with 11 bases between them. CDR3 DNA: TGCGCCAGCAGCTTTAGCGGTCTCGCAGATACGCAGTATTTT. Protein sequence: CASSFSGLADTQYF.

The table lists this clone with a count of one. The chain joins TRBV27 to TRBJ2-7, with TRBD1 matching over 7 bases. The CDR3 runs to 13 residues. Germline CDR1 is MNHEY and CDR2 is SMNVEV (reference sequence). With V trimmed by 6 bases and J by 3 bases, 5 bases remained unmatched. CDR3 sequence: CASSKGQLYEQYF. The CDR3, as DNA: TGTGCCAGCAGCAAGGGACAGCTCTACGAGCAGTACTTC.